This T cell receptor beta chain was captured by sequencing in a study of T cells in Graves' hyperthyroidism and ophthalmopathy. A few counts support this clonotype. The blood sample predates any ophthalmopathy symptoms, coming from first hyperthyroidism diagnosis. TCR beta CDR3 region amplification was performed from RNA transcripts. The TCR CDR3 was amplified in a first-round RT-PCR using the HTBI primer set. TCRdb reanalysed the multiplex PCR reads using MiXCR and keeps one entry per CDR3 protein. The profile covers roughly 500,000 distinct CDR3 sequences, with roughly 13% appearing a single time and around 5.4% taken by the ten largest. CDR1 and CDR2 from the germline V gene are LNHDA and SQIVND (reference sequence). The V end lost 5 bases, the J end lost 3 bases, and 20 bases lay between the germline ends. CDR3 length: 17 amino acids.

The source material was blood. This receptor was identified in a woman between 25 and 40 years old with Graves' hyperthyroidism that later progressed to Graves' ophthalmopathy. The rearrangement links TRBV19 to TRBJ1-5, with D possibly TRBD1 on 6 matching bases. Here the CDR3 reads CASSSRLQQGLNQPQHF. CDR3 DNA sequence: TGTGCCAGTAGTTCGAGGTTGCAACAGGGCCTCAATCAGCCCCAGCATTTT.